The following is a T cell receptor (beta chain) sequence with its context. Its antigen is currently unknown. These data belong to a study of OX40 agonist ivuxolimab in advanced cancers. Findings and limits, study-wide: Near-lowest levels of clonal expansion characterized partial responders at 0.1-3.0 mg/kg. In general, CD8+ T cells held more expanded clones than CD4+ did, on average.

Generated by immunoSEQ multiplex PCR, the TCRdb table keeps only in-frame clones and is missing some. This table holds over 90,000 clones, around 90% found once. There are 17 residues in the CDR3. V gave up 5 bases and J gave up 1 base; unmatched junction bases: 9. Looked up from germline, CDR1 is PRHDT and CDR2 is FYEKMQ (reference sequence). Baseline was the first blood sampling point, followed by cycle 4 day 1 and cycle 7 day 1. The TCR sequence derives from an adult with an advanced solid tumor such as melanoma, head and neck, liver or kidney cancer. J is TRBJ1-5 and V is TRBV13; TRBD1 agrees at 9 bases. Source: CD4+ or CD8+ T cells sorted from blood, taken in a trial of the OX40 agonist ivuxolimab. CDR3 protein: CASSLRTGALSNQPQHF. The CDR3 nucleotides are TGTGCCAGCAGCCTCAGGACAGGGGCACTGAGCAATCAGCCCCAGCATTTT.